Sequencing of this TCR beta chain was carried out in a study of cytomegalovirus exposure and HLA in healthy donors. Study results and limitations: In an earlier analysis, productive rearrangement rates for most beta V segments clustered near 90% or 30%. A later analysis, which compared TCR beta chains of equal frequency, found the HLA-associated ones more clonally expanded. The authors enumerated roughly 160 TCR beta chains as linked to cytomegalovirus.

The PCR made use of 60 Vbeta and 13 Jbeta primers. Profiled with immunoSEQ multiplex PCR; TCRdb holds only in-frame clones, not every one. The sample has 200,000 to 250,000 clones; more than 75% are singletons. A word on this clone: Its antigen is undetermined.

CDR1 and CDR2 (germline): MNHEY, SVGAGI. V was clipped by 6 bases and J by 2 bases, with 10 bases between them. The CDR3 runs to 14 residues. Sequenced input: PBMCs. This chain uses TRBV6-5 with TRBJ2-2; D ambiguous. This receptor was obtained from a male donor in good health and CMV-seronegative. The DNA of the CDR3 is TGTGCCAGCAGCCGGTCCCCAAACACCGGGGAGCTGTTTTTT. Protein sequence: CASSRSPNTGELFF.